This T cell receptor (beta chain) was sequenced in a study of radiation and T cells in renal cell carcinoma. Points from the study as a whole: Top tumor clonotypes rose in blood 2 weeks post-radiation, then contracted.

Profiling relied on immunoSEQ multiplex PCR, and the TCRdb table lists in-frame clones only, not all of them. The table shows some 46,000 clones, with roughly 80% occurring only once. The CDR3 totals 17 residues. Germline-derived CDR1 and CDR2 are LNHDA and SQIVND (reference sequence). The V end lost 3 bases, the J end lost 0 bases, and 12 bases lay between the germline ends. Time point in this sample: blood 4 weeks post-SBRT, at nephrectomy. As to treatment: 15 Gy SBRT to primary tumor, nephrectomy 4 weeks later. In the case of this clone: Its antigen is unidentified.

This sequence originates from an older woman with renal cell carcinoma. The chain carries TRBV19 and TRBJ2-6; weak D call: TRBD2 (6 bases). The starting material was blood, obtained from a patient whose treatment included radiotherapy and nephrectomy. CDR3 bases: TGTGCCAGTAGTATCGGGACTCCAAGCTCTGGGGCCAACGTCCTGACTTTC. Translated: CASSIGTPSSGANVLTF.